This is a list of T cell receptor beta chains from one sample in a study of regulatory T cells in long-lasting Graves disease. Each CDR3 protein gets one entry after TCRdb re-called the multiplex PCR reads with MiXCR. Among 200,000 to 250,000 distinct CDR3 sequences listed, around 20% were seen once. Sequencing used peripheral blood mononuclear cells (PBMCs), obtained at new diagnosis, from a patient treated with antithyroid drugs. These receptors were obtained from a female donor with Graves disease. CDR3s include the opening cysteine and the closing phenylalanine or tryptophan.

>TRBV10-3
CATKQGGEEKLFF
>TRBV7-9
CASSLKQGPYEQYF
>TRBV27
CASSLNSGSSGEQYF
>TRBV20-1
CSAKAFLSGRTNEQFF
>TRBV5-5
CASNPERGSYGYTF
>TRBV11-3
CASSEIPEKLFF
>TRBV28
CASSLTPHGIGNQPQHF
>TRBV7-2
CASSPMSGADQPQHF
>TRBV29-1
CSVVRSGAGYTF
>TRBV9
CASSVGRTRGTEAFF
>TRBV29-1
CSLQGLAGEGTQYF
>TRBV6-1
CASGLTGDSSYNEQFF
>TRBV7-3
CASSPESGEEQYF
>TRBV6-2/TRBV6-3
CASSYSKWGTSFLPHEQYF
>TRBV6-5
CASSYGQGALGTGELFF
>TRBV15
CATSRDLTSYEQYF
>TRBV18
CASSPKTRTSSTDTQYF
>TRBV12-3/TRBV12-4
CASGTGFYEQYF
>TRBV5-1
CASSPGPISNQPQHF
>TRBV29-1
CSVDIAGGYEQYF
>TRBV18
CASSLTFSGRTKNIQYF
>TRBV5-6
CASSLGDRVDGYTF
>TRBV27
CASSFLDRKGYTF
>TRBV20-1
CSAKRGPETQYF
>TRBV5-1
CASSLGKSQETQYF
>TRBV6-1
CASTSGGQPQHF
>TRBV6-5
CASSYSPSGPYNEQFF
>TRBV12-3/TRBV12-4
CASTRGQGVTGELFF
>TRBV7-9
CASSAGWQETQYF
>TRBV5-6
CASSLWTGRFTGELFF
>TRBV13
CASSFWQGTSDEQFF
>TRBV6-2/TRBV6-3
CASSSAGSNQPQHF
>TRBV12-3/TRBV12-4
CASTGQATTSTDTQYF
>TRBV12-3/TRBV12-4
CASSERRGKYSPLHF
>TRBV12-3/TRBV12-4
CASSPSSYEQYF
>TRBV5-1
CASSIPGQGLSPLHF
>TRBV12-3/TRBV12-4
CASSLNQGDTGELFF
>TRBV4-2
CASSQPTQGLEEKLFF
>TRBV24-1
CATSDSGLAGNNEQFF
>TRBV15
CATSRSFETQYF
>TRBV11-1
CASSLRPDYGYTF
>TRBV4-1
CASRFRLSSYNEQFF
>TRBV6-5
CASSYDSSSGSSYEQYF
>TRBV7-6
CASSVAGAANTGELFF
>TRBV10-3
CAISHDLDKNTEAFF
>TRBV4-3
CASSQDRPPGFLSHYEQYF
>TRBV12-5
CASGLVEGGPWNEQFF
>TRBV12-5
CASGPRAGSYNEQFF
>TRBV29-1
CSVEGTETSPRFGYTF
>TRBV20-1
CSATPPRTSEPYEGDTQYF
>TRBV2
CASWSSETQYF
>TRBV5-1
CASRVPGGTGELFF
>TRBV6-2/TRBV6-3
CASSERGLAGNEQFF
>TRBV12-3/TRBV12-4
CASNRRGGQETQYF
>TRBV19
CASSTGDRPKYEQYF